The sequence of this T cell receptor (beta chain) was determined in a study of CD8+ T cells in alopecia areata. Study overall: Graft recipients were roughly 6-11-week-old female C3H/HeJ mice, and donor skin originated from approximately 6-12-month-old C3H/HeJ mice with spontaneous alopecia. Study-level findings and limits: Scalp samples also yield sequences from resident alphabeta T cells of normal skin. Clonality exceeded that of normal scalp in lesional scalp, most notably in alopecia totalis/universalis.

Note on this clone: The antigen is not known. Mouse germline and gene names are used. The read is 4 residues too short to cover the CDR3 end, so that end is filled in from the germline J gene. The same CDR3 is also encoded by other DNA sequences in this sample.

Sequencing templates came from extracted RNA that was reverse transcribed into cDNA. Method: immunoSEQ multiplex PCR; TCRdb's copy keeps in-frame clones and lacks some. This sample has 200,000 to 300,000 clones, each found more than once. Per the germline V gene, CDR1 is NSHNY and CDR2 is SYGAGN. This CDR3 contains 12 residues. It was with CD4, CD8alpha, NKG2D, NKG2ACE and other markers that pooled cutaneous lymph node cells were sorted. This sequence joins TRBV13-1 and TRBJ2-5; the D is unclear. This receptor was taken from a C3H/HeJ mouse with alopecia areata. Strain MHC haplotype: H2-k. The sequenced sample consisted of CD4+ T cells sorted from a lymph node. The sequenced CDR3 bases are TGTGCCAGCAGTGATGAAGGAGAC. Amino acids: CASSDEGD. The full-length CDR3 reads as CASSDEGDTQYF.